The 19 T cell receptor beta chains reported below all come from one sample, sequenced in a study of T-cell reconstitution after alpha-beta-depleted transplantation in children (dated by TCRdb to about 2016). Library preparation was by PCR. Data came from an Illumina HiSeq 2500. To normalize quantification of the TCRbeta repertoire, the TCR libraries were built with molecular barcoding that relied on unique molecular identifiers. TCRdb reanalyzed the raw reads on its own, using fastp at Q25 for trimming and MiXCR for clone calling, and kept in-frame beta chains. A single entry per CDR3 protein holds the most common genes and DNA from its merged rows. The sample contains some 600,000 distinct CDR3 sequences, 10% to 15% of them found a single time. The top ten clonotypes cover approximately 2% of the sample. The label giving this sample's treatment or condition can be read as: allogeneic hematopoietic cell transplantation with graft depleted of TCRalphabeta T cells and CD19 B cells.

Sequenced material: PBMCs, mostly from graft donor cells, taken 360 days after TCRalphabeta/CD19-depleted stem cell transplant. The receptors were sampled from a male patient aged 10-17 years who had a stem cell transplant for acute myeloid leukemia, so the T cells may come from the graft donor.

This clonotype was seen more than once but under ten times. CDR3: CASSSQKRDHSYEQYF. In DNA, the CDR3 is TGTGCCAGCAGTTCTCAAAAACGGGACCACTCCTACGAGCAGTACTTC. J is TRBJ2-7 and V is TRBV28; tentatively, D is TRBD1 or TRBD2 (5 bases each). Trimming pared 4 bases from V and 0 bases from J, leaving 16 bases between. Per the germline V gene, CDR1 is MDHEN and CDR2 is SYDVKM. This CDR3 contains 16 residues.

The CDR3 bases are TGTGCCACCAGTGCTAGTAGTGAGCAGTTCTTC. It yields the protein CATSASSEQFF. The J gene is TRBJ2-1, the V gene TRBV24-1; unclear D gene. Per germline, CDR1 KGHDR and CDR2 SFDVKD. Trimming took 5 bases from V and 9 from J, leaving 7 bases between them. This CDR3 spans 11 amino acids.

This clonotype has more than one count but fewer than ten. J is TRBJ2-1 and V is TRBV5-5; TRBD2 aligns across 13 bases. The CDR3 spans 17 residues. CDR1 and CDR2 (germline): SGHKS, YYEKEE (reference sequence). The V gene end was trimmed by 2 bases and the J gene end by 3 bases; junction bases not matched to a gene: 5. The CDR3 DNA sequence: TGTGCCAGCAGCTTTTTCGGACTAGCGGGAGACTACAATGAGCAGTTCTTC. Its protein is CASSFFGLAGDYNEQFF. Full variable domain (missing parts from reference TRBV5-5 and TRBJ2-1): DAGVTQSPTHLIKTRGQQVTLRCSPISGHKSVSWYQQVLGQGPQFIFQYYEKEERGRGNFPDRFSARQFPNYSSELNVNALLLGDSALYLCASSFFGLAGDYNEQFFGPGTRLTVL.

V and J are TRBV4-3 and TRBJ2-7; 12 bases match TRBD1. Trimming at V came to 4 bases and at J to 6 bases, leaving 13 bases not matched to a gene. Germline CDR1 is LGHNA and CDR2 is YSLEER. This CDR3 comprises 17 residues. The CDR3 protein is CASSPRDRGPGGSEQYF. CDR3 coding DNA: TGCGCCAGCAGCCCCCGGGACAGGGGGCCAGGAGGCTCCGAGCAGTACTTC.

CDR3 loop: CSARDFGRAMNTEAFF. CDR3 nucleotide sequence: TGCAGTGCTAGAGATTTCGGGCGGGCGATGAACACTGAAGCTTTCTTT. This chain joins TRBV20-1 and TRBJ1-1; D not certain. The CDR3 totals 16 residues. Trimming took off 0 bases at V and 0 bases at J, with 14 bases between the two ends. Germline V gives CDR1 DFQATT, CDR2 SNEGSKA (reference sequence).

The genes are TRBV12-3 or TRBV12-4 and TRBJ1-1; 8 bases match TRBD1. The length of the CDR3 is 15 residues. V lost 6 bases and J lost 3; bases outside the gene matches: 9. The CDR3 region is CASRAGQGFDTEAFF. In DNA, the CDR3 is TGTGCCAGCAGGGCAGGACAGGGTTTCGACACTGAAGCTTTCTTT.

The chain links TRBV12-3 or TRBV12-4 to TRBJ1-2; 7 bases agree with TRBD1. This CDR3 comprises 14 residues. Trimming took 3 bases from V and 4 from J; bases not matched to a gene: 5. CDR3 protein: CASSFVGTAYGYTF. CDR3 DNA sequence: TGTGCCAGCAGTTTCGTCGGGACAGCCTATGGCTACACCTTC.

The chain couples TRBV7-2 to TRBJ2-3; no clear D. Trimming took 1 base from V and 0 from J, leaving 8 bases between them. CDR1 and CDR2 (germline): SGHTA, FQGNSA. The CDR3 length is 15 residues. The CDR3 nucleotides read TGTGCCAGCAGCTTAGTAACGGCTAGCACAGATACGCAGTATTTT. This encodes CASSLVTASTDTQYF.

This clonotype was picked up a small number of times. V usage is TRBV20-1 and J usage is TRBJ2-7; a possible D gene is TRBD2 (6 bases). Germline CDR1 reads DFQATT; CDR2 reads SNEGSKA (reference sequence). The CDR3 runs 12 residues. V lost 4 bases and J lost 0, with 7 bases in between. This CDR3 is CSAKRVSYEQYF. The CDR3 nucleotides are TGCAGTGCTAAGCGGGTCTCCTACGAGCAGTACTTC.

The sample holds many counts of this clonotype. The chain has TRBV29-1 and TRBJ2-3; D ambiguous. Germline lookup yields CDR1 SQVTM and CDR2 ANQGSEA. V shed 2 bases and J shed 8 bases, with 11 bases lying between them. CDR3 length: 12 residues. This CDR3 reads CSVEKRPGTQYF. CDR3 nucleotide sequence: TGCAGCGTTGAAAAACGGCCCGGTACGCAGTATTTT.

The table lists this clonotype with many counts. This sequence joins TRBV20-1 and TRBJ2-3, with unresolved D. Trimming removed 1 base from V and 4 bases from J, with 9 bases in between. This CDR3 spans 13 amino acids. Germline V gives CDR1 DFQATT, CDR2 SNEGSKA (reference sequence). The CDR3 region has the DNA TGCAGTGCTAGAGGGCCAGCGCCAGATACGCAGTATTTT. Protein: CSARGPAPDTQYF.

This clonotype was seen more than once but under ten times. The rearrangement joins TRBV15 to TRBJ2-7; TRBD2 agrees at 9 bases. Trimming at V came to 4 bases and at J to 5 bases, leaving 9 bases not matched to a gene. There are 15 residues in the CDR3. The V gene's germline CDR1 is LNHNV and CDR2 YYDKDF (reference sequence). As DNA, the CDR3 is TGTGCCACCAGCACGGTGACGGGACTAGCTAACGAGCAGTACTTC. Translated, it gives CATSTVTGLANEQYF.

The chain employs TRBV4-3 and TRBJ2-7, with D tentatively TRBD1 (6 bases). Trimming removed 2 bases from V and 2 bases from J, with 16 bases in between. CDR3 length: 16 amino acids. The V gene's germline CDR1 is LGHNA and CDR2 YSLEER. Written as DNA, the CDR3 is TGCGCCAGCAGCCAAAGGTCCTTCGACAGGCCCTACGAGCAGTACTTC. This gives the protein CASSQRSFDRPYEQYF.

This clonotype was observed many times. The chain uses TRBV29-1 and TRBJ2-5; D unclear. CDR1 and CDR2 from the germline V gene are SQVTM and ANQGSEA. The CDR3 consists of 13 residues. V lost 2 bases and J lost 0, with 7 bases in between. CDR3 sequence reads: CSVERVYQETQYF. In DNA form, the CDR3 reads TGCAGCGTTGAAAGGGTTTACCAAGAGACCCAGTACTTC.

A few counts support this clonotype. This chain connects TRBV12-3 or TRBV12-4 to TRBJ2-7, with TRBD2 identical over 11 bases. The V gene end was trimmed by 2 bases and the J gene end by 2 bases; junction bases not matched to a gene: 8. CDR3 length: 17 amino acids. In nucleotides, the CDR3 is TGTGCCAGCAGTTTAAGACTAGCGGGGCCCCTCACCTACGAGCAGTACTTC. Protein product: CASSLRLAGPLTYEQYF.

The chain is built from TRBV7-9 and TRBJ1-2; TRBD1 matches 8 bases. Germline CDR1 and CDR2: SEHNR and FQNEAQ (reference sequence). The CDR3 contains 17 residues. V trimming: 0 bases; J trimming: 5 bases; junction bases outside the gene matches: 11. CDR3 loop: CASSLALDRADGYGYTF. The CDR3 nucleotides read TGTGCCAGCAGCTTAGCCCTGGACAGGGCGGATGGATATGGCTACACCTTC.

This clonotype was counted many times. The CDR3 spells CAISPGLASWWQYF. DNA of the CDR3: TGTGCCATCAGCCCGGGACTAGCGTCTTGGTGGCAGTACTTC. The chain couples TRBV10-3 to TRBJ2-7; 10 bases match TRBD2. Germline values: CDR1 ENHRY, CDR2 SYGVKD. The CDR3 is 14 residues long. Germline trimming cut 6 bases from V and 9 bases from J; bases unmatched to any gene: 11.

The chain carries TRBV28 and TRBJ2-5, with 14 nucleotides matching TRBD2. This CDR3 contains 16 residues. J was trimmed by 5 bases and V by 2 bases; bases with no gene match: 4. Germline V gene sequence: CDR1 MDHEN, CDR2 SYDVKM. The chain's CDR3 is CASSLAGLAGGETQYF. The CDR3 DNA is TGTGCCAGCAGTTTAGCCGGACTAGCGGGAGGCGAGACCCAGTACTTC.

V usage is TRBV9 and J usage is TRBJ2-7; tentative D call: TRBD1 (8 bases). V gave up 4 bases and J gave up 3 bases, with 17 bases separating them. The V gene's germline CDR1 is SGDLS and CDR2 YYNGEE. This CDR3 comprises 15 residues. The CDR3 loop is CASSPRSGTGYEQYF. CDR3 bases: TGTGCCAGCAGCCCCCGGAGCGGGACAGGCTACGAGCAGTACTTC.